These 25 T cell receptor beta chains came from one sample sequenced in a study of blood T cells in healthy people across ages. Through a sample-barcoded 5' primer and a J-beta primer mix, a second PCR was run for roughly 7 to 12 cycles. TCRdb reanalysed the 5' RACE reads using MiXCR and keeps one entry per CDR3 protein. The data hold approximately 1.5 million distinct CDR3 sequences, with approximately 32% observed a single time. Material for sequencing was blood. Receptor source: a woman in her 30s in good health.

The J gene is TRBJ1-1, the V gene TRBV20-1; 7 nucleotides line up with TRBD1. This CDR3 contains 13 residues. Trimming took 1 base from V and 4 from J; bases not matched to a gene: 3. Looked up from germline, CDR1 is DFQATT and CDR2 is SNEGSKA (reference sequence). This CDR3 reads CSARVSGGTEAFF. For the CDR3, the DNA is TGCAGTGCTAGAGTGTCAGGGGGCACTGAAGCTTTCTTT.

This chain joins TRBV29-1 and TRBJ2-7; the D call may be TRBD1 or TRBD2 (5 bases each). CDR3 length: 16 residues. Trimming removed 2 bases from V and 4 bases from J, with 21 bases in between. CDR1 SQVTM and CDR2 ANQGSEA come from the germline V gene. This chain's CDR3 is CSVESAGTTGRYEQYF. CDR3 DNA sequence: TGCAGCGTTGAAAGCGCAGGGACGACCGGCCGATACGAGCAGTACTTC.

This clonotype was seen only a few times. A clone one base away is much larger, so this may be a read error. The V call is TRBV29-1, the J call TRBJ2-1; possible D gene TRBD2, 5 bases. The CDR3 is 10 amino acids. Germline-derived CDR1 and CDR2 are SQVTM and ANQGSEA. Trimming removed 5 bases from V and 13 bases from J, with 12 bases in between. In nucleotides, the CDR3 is TGCAGCGTTCGGGATTCTATACAGTTCTTC. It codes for CSVRDSIQFF.

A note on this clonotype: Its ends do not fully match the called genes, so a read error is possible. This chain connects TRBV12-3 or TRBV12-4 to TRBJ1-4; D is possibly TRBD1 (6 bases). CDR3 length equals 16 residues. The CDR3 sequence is CASRLDTGPTNEKLFF. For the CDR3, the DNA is TGTGCCAGCAGATTAGATACAGGGCCAACTAATGAAAAACTGTTTTTT.

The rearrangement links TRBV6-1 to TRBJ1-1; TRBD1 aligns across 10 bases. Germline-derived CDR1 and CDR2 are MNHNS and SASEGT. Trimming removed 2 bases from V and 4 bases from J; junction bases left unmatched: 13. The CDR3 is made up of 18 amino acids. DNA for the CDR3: TGTGCCAGCAGTGAAAGGTTGAGACAGGGGGCTTCGAGCACTGAAGCTTTCTTT. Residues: CASSERLRQGASSTEAFF.

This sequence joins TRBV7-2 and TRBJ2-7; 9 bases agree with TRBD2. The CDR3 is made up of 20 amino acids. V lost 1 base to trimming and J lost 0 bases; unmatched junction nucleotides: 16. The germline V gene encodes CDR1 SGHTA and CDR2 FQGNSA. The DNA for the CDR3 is TGTGCCAGCAGCTTAGGCGTAGGGGCTAGCGGGATCGGTAGCTCCTACGAGCAGTACTTC. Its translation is CASSLGVGASGIGSSYEQYF.

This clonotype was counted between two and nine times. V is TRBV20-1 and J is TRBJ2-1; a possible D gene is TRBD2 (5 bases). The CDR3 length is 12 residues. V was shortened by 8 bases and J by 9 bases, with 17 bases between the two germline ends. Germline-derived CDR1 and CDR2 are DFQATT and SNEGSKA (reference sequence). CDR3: CSSGISVGEQFF. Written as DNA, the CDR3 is TGCAGTAGCGGTATTAGCGTCGGTGAGCAGTTCTTC.

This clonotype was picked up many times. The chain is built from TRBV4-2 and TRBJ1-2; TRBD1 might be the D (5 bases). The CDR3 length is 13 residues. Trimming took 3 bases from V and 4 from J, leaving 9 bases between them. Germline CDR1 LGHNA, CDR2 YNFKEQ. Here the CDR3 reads CASSHPGPYGYTF. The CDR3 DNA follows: TGTGCCAGCAGCCACCCAGGGCCCTATGGCTACACCTTC.

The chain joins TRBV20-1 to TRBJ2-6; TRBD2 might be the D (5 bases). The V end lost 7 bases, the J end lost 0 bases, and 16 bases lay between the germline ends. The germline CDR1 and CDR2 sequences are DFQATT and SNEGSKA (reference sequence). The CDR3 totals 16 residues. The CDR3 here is CSVGPFTSSGANVLTF. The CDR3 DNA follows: TGCAGTGTCGGACCCTTTACTAGCTCTGGGGCCAACGTCCTGACTTTC.

CDR3 region: CASSFADYEQYF. CDR3 in DNA: TGTGCCAGCAGTTTTGCAGACTACGAGCAGTACTTC. The chain has TRBV12-3 or TRBV12-4 and TRBJ2-7, with D unclear. Trimming stripped 3 bases from V and 3 bases from J, with 6 bases between. The CDR3 runs to 12 residues.

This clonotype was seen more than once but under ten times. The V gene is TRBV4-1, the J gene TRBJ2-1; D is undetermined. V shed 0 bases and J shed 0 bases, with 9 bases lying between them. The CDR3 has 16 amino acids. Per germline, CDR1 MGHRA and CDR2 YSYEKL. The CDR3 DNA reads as TGCGCCAGCAGCCAAGATCGCGCGAGCTCCTACAATGAGCAGTTCTTC. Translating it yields CASSQDRASSYNEQFF.

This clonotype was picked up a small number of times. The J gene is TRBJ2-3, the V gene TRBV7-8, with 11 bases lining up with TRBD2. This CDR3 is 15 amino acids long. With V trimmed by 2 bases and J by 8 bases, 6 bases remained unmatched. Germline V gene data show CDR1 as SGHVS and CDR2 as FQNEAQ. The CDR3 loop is CASSLRTSGHVTQYF. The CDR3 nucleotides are TGTGCCAGCAGCTTAAGGACTAGCGGGCATGTTACGCAGTATTTT.

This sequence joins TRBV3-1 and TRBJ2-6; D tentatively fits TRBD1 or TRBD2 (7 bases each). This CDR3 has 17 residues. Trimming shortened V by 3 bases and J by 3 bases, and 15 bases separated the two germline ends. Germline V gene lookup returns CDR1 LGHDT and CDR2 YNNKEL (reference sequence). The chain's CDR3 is CASSHQGGLYGANVLTF. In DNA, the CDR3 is TGTGCCAGCAGCCACCAGGGGGGGCTCTATGGGGCCAACGTCCTGACTTTC.

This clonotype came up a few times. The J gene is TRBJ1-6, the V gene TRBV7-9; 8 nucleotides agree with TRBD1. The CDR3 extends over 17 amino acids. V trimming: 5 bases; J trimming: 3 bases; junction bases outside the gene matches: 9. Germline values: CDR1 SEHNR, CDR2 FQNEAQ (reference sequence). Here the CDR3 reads CASSRDRGGGYNSPLHF. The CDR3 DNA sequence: TGTGCCAGCAGCCGAGACAGGGGAGGAGGCTATAATTCACCCCTCCACTTT.

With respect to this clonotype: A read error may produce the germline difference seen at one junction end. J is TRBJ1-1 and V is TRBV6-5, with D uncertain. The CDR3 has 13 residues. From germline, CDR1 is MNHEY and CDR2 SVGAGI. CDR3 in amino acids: CVSRYSGNTEAFF. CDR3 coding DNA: TGTGTCAGCAGATATTCTGGGAACACTGAAGCTTTCTTT.

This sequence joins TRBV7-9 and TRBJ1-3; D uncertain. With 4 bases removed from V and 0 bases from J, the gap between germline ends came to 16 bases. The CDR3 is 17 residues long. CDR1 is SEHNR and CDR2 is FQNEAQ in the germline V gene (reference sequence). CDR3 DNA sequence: TGTGCCAGCAGCTCCACGCCAGGTGCCGACTCTGGAAACACCATATATTTT. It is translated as CASSSTPGADSGNTIYF.

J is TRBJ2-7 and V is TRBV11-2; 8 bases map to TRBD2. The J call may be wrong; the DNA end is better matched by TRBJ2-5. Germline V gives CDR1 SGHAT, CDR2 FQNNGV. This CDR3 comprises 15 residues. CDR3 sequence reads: CASSSVAGWDETQYF. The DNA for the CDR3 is TGTGCCAGCAGCTCAGTAGCGGGGTGGGATGAGACCCAGTACTTC.

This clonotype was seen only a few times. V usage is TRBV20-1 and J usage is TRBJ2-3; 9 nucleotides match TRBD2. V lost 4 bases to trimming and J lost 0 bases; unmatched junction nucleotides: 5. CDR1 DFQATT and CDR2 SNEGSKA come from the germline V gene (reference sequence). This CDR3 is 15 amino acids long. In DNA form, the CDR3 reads TGCAGTGCTATCTCCGGGACTAGCAGCACAGATACGCAGTATTTT. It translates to CSAISGTSSTDTQYF.

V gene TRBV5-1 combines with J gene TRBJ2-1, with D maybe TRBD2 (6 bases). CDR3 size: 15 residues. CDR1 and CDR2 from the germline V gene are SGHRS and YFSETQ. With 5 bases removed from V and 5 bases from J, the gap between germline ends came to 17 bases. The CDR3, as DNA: TGCGCCAGCAGACAACCTCCGGGAGAAAACAATGAGCAGTTCTTC. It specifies CASRQPPGENNEQFF.

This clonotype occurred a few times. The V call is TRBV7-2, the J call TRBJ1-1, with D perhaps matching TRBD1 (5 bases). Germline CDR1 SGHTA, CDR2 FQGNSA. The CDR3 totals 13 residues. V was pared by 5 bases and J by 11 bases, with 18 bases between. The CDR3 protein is CASSPFQGTRAFF. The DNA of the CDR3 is TGTGCCAGCAGCCCCTTTCAGGGTACAAGGGCTTTCTTT.

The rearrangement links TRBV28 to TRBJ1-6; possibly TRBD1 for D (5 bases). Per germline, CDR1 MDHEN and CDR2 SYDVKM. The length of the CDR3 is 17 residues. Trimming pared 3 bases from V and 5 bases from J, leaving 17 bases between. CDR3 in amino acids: CASSFLGEATHNSPLHF. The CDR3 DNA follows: TGTGCCAGCAGTTTCTTAGGGGAGGCTACCCATAATTCACCCCTCCACTTT.

CDR3 protein: CASSENRGRTGELFF. CDR3 nucleotides: TGCGCCAGCAGTGAGAACAGGGGGCGTACCGGGGAGCTGTTTTTT. The V and J genes are TRBV10-1 and TRBJ2-2; 9 nucleotides match TRBD1. This CDR3 spans 15 amino acids. The V segment lost 2 bases and the J segment 5 bases; nucleotides outside the gene matches: 3. Germline lookup yields CDR1 WNHNN and CDR2 SYGVQD (reference sequence).

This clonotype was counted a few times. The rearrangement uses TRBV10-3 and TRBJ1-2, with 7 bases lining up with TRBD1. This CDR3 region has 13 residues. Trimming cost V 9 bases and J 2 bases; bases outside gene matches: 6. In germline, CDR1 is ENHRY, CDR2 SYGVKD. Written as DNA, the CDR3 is TGTGCCATTCAGGACAGGAGCAACTATGGCTACACCTTC. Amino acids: CAIQDRSNYGYTF.

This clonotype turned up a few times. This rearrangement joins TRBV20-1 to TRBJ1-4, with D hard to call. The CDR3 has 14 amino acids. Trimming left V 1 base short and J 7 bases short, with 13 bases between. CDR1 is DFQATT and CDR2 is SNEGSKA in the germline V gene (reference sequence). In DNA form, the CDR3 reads TGCAGTGCTAGAGTGCCAGGAGTTGGTGAAAAACTGTTTTTT. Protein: CSARVPGVGEKLFF.

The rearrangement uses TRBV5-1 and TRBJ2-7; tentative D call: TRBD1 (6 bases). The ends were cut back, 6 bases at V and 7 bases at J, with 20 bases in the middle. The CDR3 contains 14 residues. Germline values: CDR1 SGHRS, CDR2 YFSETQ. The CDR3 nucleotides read TGCGCCAGCAACCCGGGGACAAGCCCTCGGGAGCAGTACTTC. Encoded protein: CASNPGTSPREQYF.